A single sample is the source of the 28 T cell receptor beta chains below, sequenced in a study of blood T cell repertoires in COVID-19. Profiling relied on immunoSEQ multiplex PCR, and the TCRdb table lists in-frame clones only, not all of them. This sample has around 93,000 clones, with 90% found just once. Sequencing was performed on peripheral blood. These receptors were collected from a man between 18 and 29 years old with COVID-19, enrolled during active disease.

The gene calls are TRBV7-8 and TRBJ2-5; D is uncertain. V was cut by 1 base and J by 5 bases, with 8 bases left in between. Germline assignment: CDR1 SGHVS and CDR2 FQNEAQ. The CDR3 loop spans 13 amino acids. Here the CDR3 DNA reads TGTGCCAGCAGCTTAGTTTCGAGCGAGACCCAGTACTTC. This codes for CASSLVSSETQYF.

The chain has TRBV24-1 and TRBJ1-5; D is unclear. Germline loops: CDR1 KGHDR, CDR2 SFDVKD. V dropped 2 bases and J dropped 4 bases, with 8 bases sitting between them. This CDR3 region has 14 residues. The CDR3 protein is CATSDWAANQPQHF. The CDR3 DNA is TGTGCCACCAGTGATTGGGCAGCTAATCAGCCCCAGCATTTT.

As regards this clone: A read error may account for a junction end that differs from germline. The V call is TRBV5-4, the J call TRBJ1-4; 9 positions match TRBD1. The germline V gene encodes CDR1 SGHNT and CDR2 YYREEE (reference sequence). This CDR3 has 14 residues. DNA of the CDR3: TGTGCCAGCAGCTTACGGGGGGACAGGGAAAAACTGCTTTTT. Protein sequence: CASSLRGDREKLLF.

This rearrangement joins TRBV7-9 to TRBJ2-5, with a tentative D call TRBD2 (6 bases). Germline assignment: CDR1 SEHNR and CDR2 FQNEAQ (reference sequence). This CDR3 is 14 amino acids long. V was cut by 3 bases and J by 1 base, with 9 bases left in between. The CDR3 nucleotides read TGTGCCAGCAGCTTGTCCGGGGGCCAAGAGACCCAGTACTTC. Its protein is CASSLSGGQETQYF. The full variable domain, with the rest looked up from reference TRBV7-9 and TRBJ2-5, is DTGVSQNPRHKITKRGQNVTFRCDPISEHNRLYWYRQTLGQGPEFLTYFQNEAQLEKSRLLSDRFSAERPKGSFSTLEIQRTEQGDSAMYLCASSLSGGQETQYFGPGTRLLVL.

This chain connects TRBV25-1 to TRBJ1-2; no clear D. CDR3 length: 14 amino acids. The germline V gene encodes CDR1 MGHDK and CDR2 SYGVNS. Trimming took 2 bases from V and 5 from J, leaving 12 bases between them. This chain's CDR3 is CASSEQNLLYGYTF. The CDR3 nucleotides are TGTGCCAGCAGTGAACAAAATCTTCTATATGGCTACACCTTC.

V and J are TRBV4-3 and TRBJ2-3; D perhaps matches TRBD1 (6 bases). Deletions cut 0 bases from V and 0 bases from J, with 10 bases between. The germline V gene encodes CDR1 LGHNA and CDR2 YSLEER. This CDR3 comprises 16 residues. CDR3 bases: TGCGCCAGCAGCCAAGAGAGGGGGTTTAGCACAGATACGCAGTATTTT. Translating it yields CASSQERGFSTDTQYF.

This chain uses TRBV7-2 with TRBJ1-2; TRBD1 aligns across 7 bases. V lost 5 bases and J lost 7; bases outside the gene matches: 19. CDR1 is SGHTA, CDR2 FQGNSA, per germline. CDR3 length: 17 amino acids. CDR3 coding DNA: TGTGCCAGCAGCGTAGGGGGCGTGGTGGGGTCCGTCGGTGGCTACACCTTC. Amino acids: CASSVGGVVGSVGGYTF.

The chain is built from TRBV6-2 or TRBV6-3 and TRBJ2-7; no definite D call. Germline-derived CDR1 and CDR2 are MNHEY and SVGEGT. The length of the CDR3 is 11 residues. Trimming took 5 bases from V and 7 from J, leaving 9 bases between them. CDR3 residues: CASSLSREQYF. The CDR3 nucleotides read TGTGCCAGCAGTCTCTCGCGGGAGCAGTACTTC.

This CDR3 reads CASSFRARQGTDTQYF. The CDR3 DNA reads TGTGCCAGCAGCTTCCGGGCTCGACAGGGCACAGATACGCAGTATTTT. The chain couples TRBV7-2 to TRBJ2-3, with D tentatively TRBD1 (6 bases). Germline assignment: CDR1 SGHTA and CDR2 FQGNSA. V was cut by 3 bases and J by 1 base, with 14 bases left in between. CDR3 length: 16 residues.

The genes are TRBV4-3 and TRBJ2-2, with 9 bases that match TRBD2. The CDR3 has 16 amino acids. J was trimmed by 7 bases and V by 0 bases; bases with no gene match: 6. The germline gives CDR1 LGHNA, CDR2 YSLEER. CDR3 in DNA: TGCGCCAGCAGCCAAGATATCGCTAGCGGGGTCGGGGAGCTGTTTTTT. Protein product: CASSQDIASGVGELFF.

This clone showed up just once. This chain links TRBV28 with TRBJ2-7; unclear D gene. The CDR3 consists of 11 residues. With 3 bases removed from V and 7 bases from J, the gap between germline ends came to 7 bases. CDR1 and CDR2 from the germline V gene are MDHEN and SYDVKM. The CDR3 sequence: CASSLAREQYF. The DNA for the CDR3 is TGTGCCAGCAGTTTGGCTAGGGAGCAGTACTTC.

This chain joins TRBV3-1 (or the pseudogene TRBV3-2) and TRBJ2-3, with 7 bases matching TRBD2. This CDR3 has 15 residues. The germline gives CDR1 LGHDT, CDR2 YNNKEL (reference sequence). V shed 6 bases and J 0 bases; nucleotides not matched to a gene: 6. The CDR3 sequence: CASSLSGASTDTQYF. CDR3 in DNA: TGTGCCAGCAGTCTCAGCGGGGCTAGCACAGATACGCAGTATTTT.

The CDR3 bases are TGCAGCGTGGGAAGGGGCGAAACAGATACGCAGTATTTT. Translation: CSVGRGETDTQYF. The J gene is TRBJ2-3, the V gene TRBV29-1; possible D gene TRBD1, 5 bases. Trimming cost V 6 bases and J 3 bases, with 13 bases left between them. CDR1 and CDR2 (germline): SQVTM, ANQGSEA. The CDR3 is 13 residues long.

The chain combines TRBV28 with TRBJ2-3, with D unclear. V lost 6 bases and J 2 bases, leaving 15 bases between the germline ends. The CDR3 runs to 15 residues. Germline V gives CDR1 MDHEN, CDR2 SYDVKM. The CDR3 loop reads CASSPSVIFTDTQYF. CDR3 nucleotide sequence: TGTGCCAGCAGCCCCAGCGTAATCTTCACAGATACGCAGTATTTT. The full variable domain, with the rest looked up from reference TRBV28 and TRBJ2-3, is DVKVTQSSRYLVKRTGEKVFLECVQDMDHENMFWYRQDPGLGLRLIYFSYDVKMKEKGDIPEGYSVSREKKERFSLILESASTNQTSMYLCASSPSVIFTDTQYFGPGTRLTVL.

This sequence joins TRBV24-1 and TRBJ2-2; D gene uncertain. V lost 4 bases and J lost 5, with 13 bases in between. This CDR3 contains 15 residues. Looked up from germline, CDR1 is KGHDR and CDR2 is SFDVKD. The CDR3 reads CATSDPSLETGELFF. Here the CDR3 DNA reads TGTGCCACCAGTGACCCTAGTTTAGAAACCGGGGAGCTGTTTTTT.

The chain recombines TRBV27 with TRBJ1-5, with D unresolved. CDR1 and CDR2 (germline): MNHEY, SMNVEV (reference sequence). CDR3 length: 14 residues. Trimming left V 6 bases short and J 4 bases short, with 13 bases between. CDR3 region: CASRNEGGNQPQHF. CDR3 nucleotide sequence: TGTGCCAGCAGAAACGAGGGAGGGAATCAGCCCCAGCATTTT.

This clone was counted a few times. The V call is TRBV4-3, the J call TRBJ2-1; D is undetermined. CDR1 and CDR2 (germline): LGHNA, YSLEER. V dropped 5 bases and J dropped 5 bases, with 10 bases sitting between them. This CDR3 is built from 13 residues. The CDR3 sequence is CASSRRFNNEQFF. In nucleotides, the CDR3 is TGCGCCAGCAGCAGGCGGTTCAACAATGAGCAGTTCTTC.

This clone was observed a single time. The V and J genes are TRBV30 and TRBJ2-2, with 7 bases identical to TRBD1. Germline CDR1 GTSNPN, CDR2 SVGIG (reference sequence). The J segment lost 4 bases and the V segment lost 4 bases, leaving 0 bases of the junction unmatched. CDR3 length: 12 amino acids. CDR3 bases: TGTGCCTGGACAGGGGGCACCGGGGAGCTGTTTTTT. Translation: CAWTGGTGELFF.

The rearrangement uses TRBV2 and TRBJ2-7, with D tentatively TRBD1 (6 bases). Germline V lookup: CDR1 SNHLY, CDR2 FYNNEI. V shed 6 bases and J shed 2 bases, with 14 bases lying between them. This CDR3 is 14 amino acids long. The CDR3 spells CASSLSRGTYEQYF. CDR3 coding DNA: TGTGCCAGCAGCCTAAGCAGGGGTACCTACGAGCAGTACTTC.

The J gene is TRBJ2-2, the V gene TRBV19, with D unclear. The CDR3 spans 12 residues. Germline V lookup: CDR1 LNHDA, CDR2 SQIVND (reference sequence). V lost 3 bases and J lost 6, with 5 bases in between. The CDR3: CASSMAPGELFF. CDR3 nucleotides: TGTGCCAGTAGTATGGCCCCCGGGGAGCTGTTTTTT.

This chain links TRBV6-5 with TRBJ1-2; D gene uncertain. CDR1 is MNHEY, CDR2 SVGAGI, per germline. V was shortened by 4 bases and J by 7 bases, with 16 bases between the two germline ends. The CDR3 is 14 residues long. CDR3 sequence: CASSFSGNPGGYTF. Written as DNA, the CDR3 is TGTGCCAGCAGTTTCTCCGGGAATCCTGGTGGCTACACCTTC.

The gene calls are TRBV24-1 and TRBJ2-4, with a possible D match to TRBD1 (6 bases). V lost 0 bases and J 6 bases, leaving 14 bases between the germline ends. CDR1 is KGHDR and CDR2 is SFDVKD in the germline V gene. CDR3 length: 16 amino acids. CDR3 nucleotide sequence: TGTGCCACCAGTGATTTGTGGAAGGGGGATGGAAACATTCAGTACTTC. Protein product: CATSDLWKGDGNIQYF.

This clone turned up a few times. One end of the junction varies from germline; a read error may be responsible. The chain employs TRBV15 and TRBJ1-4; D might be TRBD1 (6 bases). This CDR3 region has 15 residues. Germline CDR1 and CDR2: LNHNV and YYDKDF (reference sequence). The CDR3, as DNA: TGTGCCACCAGCAGGGCCACAGGGAGCAGTCAAAAACTGCTTTTT. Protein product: CATSRATGSSQKLLF.

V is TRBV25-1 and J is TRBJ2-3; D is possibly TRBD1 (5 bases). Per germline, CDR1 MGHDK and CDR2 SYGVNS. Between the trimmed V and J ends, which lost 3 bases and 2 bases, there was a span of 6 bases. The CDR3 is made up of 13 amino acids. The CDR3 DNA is TGTGCCAGCAGTGAGGGGCTCACAGATACGCAGTATTTT. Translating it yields CASSEGLTDTQYF.

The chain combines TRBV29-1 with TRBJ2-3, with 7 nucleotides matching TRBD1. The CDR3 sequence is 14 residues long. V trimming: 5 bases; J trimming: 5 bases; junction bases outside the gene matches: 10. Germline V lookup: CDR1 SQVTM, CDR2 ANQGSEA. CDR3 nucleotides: TGCAGCGTTTTACAGGGGATCCCGGTAGATACGCAGTATTTT. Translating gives CSVLQGIPVDTQYF.

The CDR3 sequence: CASSRREFGQPQHF. CDR3 nucleotides: TGTGCCAGCAGCCGGCGGGAGTTCGGTCAGCCCCAGCATTTT. The gene calls are TRBV6-5 and TRBJ1-5, with unresolved D. Looked up from germline, CDR1 is MNHEY and CDR2 is SVGAGI. The CDR3 has 14 amino acids. The V and J ends lost 6 bases and 6 bases respectively, with 15 bases between them.

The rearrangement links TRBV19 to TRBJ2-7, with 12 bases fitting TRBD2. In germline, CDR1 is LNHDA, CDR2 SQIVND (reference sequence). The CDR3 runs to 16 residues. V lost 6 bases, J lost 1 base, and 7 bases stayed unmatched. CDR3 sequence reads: CASSAPGLAGSYEQYF. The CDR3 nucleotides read TGTGCCAGTAGCGCACCGGGACTAGCGGGTTCCTACGAGCAGTACTTC.

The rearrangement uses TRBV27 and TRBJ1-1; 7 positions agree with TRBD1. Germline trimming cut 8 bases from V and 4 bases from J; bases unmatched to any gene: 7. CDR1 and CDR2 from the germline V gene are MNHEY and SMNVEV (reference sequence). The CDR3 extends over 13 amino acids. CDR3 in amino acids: CASARGAVTEAFF. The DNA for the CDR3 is TGTGCCAGCGCCAGGGGGGCGGTCACTGAAGCTTTCTTT.